This is a list of T cell receptor beta chains from one sample in a study of T cell responses to AZD1222 COVID-19 vaccine. The assay was immunoSEQ multiplex PCR, and TCRdb's table has in-frame clones only and misses some. The table shows about 150,000 clones, with approximately 94% occurring only once. The sample consisted of peripheral blood, taken on day 0 of AZD1222 vaccination. These receptors all come from an adult in good health. Both conserved end residues are part of each CDR3. The D gene is left open where the match is weak.

j_call | d_call | v_call | cdr3_aa | cdr3_nt
TRBJ1-1 | TRBD1 | TRBV7-2 | CASSLVGGTGINTEAFF | TGTGCCAGCAGCTTAGTAGGGGGGACAGGGATTAACACTGAAGCTTTCTTT
TRBJ2-1 | TRBD1 | TRBV29-1 | CSVEEGTGRSYNEQFF | TGCAGCGTTGAAGAAGGGACAGGTCGATCCTACAATGAGCAGTTCTTC
TRBJ1-5 | - | TRBV6-5 | CASVRQIDSNQPQHF | TGTGCCAGCGTACGCCAGATTGATAGCAATCAGCCCCAGCATTTT
TRBJ1-1 | - | TRBV5-1 | CASSLAQGITEAFF | TGCGCCAGCAGCTTGGCTCAGGGGATAACTGAAGCTTTCTTT
TRBJ1-3 | TRBD1 | TRBV5-4 | CASSKTTGGGGNTIYF | TGTGCCAGCAGCAAAACCACAGGGGGCGGTGGAAACACCATATATTTT